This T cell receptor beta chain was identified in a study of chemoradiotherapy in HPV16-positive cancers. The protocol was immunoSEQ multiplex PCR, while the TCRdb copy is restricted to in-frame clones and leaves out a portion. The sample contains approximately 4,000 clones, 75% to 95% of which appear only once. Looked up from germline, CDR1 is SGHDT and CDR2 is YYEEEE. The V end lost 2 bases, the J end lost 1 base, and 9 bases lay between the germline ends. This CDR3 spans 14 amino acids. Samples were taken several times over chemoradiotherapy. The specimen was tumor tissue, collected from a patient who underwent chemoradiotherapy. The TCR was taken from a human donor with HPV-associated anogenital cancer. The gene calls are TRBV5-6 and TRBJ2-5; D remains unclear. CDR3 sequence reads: CASSFLSIQETQYF. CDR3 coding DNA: TGTGCCAGCAGCTTCCTGTCAATCCAAGAGACCCAGTACTTC.